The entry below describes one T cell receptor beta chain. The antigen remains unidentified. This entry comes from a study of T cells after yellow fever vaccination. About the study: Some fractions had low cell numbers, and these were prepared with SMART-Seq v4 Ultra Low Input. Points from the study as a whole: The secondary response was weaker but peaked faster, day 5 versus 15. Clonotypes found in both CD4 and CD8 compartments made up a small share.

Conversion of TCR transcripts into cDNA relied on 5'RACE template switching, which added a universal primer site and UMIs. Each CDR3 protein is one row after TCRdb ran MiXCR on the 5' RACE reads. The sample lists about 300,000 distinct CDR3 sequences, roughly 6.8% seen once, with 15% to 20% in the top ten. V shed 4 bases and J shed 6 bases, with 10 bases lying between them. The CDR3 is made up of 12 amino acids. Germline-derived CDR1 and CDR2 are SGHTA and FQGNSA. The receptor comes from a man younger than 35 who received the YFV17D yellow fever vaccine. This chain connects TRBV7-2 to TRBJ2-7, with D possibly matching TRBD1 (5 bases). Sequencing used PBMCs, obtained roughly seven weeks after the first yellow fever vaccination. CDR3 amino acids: CASSSQGSEQYF. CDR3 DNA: TGTGCCAGCAGCTCGCAGGGTTCCGAGCAGTACTTC.